This TCR beta chain originates from a study of response to subunit inactivated influenza vaccine. The CDR3 spans 21 residues. The J segment lost 7 bases and the V segment lost 1 base, leaving 22 bases of the junction unmatched. Germline V lookup: CDR1 SGHAT, CDR2 FQNNGV. TCRdb reprocessed the RT-PCR reads via MiXCR and lists one record per CDR3 protein. The sample includes just under 550,000 distinct CDR3 sequences, around 25% seen only once; the top ten take 2.8%. These same records also appear under a second study, on T cells expressing NK-cell markers. That work adds: A 5'RACE template switching approach incorporating UMIs was used to make TCR beta cDNA.

The V gene is TRBV11-2, the J gene TRBJ2-3; 11 bases map to TRBD2. This receptor was taken from a man between 45 and 60 years old who received an inactivated influenza vaccine. The sample consisted of CD4+ T cells sorted from PBMCs, taken about 12 days after vaccination. The CDR3 protein is CASSLGWYLAGGTKQAYTQYF. CDR3 DNA: TGTGCCAGCAGCTTAGGTTGGTACCTAGCGGGAGGTACGAAACAGGCATATACGCAGTATTTT.